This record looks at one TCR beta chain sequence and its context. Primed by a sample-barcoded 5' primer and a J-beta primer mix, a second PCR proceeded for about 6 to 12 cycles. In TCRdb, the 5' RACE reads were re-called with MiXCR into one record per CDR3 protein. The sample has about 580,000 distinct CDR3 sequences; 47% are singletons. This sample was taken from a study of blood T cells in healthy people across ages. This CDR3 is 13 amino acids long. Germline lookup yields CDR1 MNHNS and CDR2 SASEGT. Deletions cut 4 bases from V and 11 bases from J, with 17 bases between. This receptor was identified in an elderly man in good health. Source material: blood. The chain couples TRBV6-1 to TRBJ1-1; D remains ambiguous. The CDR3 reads CASSGWANGRAFF. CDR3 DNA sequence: TGTGCCAGCAGTGGCTGGGCTAATGGACGGGCTTTCTTT.